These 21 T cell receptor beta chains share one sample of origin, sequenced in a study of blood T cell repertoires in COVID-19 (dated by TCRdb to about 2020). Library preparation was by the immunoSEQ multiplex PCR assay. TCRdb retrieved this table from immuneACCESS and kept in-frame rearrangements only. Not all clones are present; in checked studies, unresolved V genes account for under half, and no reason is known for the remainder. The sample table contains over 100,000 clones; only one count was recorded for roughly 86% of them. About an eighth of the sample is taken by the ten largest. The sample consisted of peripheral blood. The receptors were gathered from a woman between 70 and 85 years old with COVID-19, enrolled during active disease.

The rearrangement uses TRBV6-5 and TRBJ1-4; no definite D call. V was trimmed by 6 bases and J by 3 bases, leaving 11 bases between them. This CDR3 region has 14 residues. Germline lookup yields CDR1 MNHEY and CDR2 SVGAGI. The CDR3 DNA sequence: TGTGCCAGCAGCCTCGACTTTTCTAATGAAAAACTGTTTTTT. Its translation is CASSLDFSNEKLFF.

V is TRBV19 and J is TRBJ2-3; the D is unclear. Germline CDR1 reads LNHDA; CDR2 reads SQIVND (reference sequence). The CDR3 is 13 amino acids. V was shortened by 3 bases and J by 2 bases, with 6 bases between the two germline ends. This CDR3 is CASSMGHTDTQYF. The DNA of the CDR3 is TGTGCCAGTAGTATGGGCCACACAGATACGCAGTATTTT.

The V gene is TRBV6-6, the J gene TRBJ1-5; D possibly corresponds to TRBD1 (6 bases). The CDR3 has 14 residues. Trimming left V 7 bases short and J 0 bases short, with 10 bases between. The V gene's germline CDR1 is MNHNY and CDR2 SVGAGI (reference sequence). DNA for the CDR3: TGTGCCAGCAAGACAGGCGGTAGCAATCAGCCCCAGCATTTT. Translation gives CASKTGGSNQPQHF.

The DNA of the CDR3 is TGCGCCAGCAGCTTGGTTGGGCAAGCTCTCAACGAGCAGTACTTC. Amino acids: CASSLVGQALNEQYF. The chain has TRBV5-1 and TRBJ2-7; D is undetermined. The CDR3 is made up of 15 amino acids. Per the germline V gene, CDR1 is SGHRS and CDR2 is YFSETQ. Trimming removed 0 bases at V and 5 bases at J, with 15 bases between. The complete variable domain, with remaining parts taken from reference TRBV5-1 and TRBJ2-7, reads KAGVTQTPRYLIKTRGQQVTLSCSPISGHRSVSWYQQTPGQGLQFLFEYFSETQRNKGNFPGRFSGRQFSNSRSEMNVSTLELGDSALYLCASSLVGQALNEQYFGPGTRLTVT.

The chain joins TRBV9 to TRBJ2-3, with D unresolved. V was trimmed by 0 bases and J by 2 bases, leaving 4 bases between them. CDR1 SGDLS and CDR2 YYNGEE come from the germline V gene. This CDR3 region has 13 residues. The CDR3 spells CASSVGVTDTQYF. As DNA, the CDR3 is TGTGCCAGCAGCGTAGGAGTCACAGATACGCAGTATTTT.

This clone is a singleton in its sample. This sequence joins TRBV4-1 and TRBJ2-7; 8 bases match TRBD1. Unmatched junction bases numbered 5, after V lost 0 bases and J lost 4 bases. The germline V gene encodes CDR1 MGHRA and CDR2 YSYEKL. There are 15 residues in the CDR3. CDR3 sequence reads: CASSQESTGGYEQYF. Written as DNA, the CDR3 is TGCGCCAGCAGCCAAGAGTCTACAGGGGGGTACGAGCAGTACTTC.

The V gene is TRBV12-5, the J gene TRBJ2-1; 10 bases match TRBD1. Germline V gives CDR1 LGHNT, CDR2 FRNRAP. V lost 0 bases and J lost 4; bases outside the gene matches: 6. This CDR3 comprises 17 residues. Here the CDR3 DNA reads TGTGCTAGTGGTTTGGTACGGGGGGACAGGGGATACAATGAGCAGTTCTTC. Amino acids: CASGLVRGDRGYNEQFF.

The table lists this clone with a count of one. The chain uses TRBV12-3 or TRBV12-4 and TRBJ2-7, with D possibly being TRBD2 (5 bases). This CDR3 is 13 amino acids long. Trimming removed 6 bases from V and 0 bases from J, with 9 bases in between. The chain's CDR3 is CASRGLLSYEQYF. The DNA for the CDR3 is TGTGCCAGCAGAGGACTCCTCTCCTACGAGCAGTACTTC.

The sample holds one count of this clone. CDR3 DNA: TGTGCCACCAGCAGAGATCGGGGGGCGGTTCGCGAAAAACTGTTTTTT. Protein sequence: CATSRDRGAVREKLFF. The chain is built from TRBV15 and TRBJ1-4, with D tentatively TRBD1 (6 bases). Germline values: CDR1 LNHNV, CDR2 YYDKDF (reference sequence). The CDR3 sequence is 16 residues long. V lost 0 bases, J lost 8 bases, and 16 bases lay in between.

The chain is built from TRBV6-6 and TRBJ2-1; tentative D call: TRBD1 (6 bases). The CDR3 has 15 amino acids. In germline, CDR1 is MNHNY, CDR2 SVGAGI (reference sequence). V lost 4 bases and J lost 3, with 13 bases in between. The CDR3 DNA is TGTGCCAGCAGTTCTCCGGCGGACAGCTACAATGAGCAGTTCTTC. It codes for CASSSPADSYNEQFF.

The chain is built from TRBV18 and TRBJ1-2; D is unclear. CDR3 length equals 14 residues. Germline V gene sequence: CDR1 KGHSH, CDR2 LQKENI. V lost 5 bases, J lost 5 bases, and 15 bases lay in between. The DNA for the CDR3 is TGTGCCAGCTCAGGAGAGGGCGCGGGGTATGGCTACACCTTC. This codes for CASSGEGAGYGYTF.

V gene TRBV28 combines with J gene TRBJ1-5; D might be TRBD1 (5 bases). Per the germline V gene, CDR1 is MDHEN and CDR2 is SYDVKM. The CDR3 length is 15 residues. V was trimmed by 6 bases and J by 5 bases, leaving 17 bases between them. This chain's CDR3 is CASRDHDGGDQPQHF. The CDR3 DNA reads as TGTGCCAGCAGGGATCACGACGGGGGAGATCAGCCCCAGCATTTT.

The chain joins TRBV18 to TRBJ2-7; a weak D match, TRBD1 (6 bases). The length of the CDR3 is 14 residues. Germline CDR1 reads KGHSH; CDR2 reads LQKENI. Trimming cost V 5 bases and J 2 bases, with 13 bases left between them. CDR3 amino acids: CASSTDRGAYEQYF. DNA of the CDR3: TGTGCCAGCTCAACGGACAGAGGGGCCTACGAGCAGTACTTC.

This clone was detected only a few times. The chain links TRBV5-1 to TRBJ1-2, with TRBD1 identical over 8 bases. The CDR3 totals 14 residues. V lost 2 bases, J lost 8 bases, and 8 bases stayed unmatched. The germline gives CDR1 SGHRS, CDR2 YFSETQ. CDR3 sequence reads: CASSFSGQGGGYTF. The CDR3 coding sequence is TGCGCCAGCAGCTTTTCTGGACAGGGAGGCGGCTACACCTTC.

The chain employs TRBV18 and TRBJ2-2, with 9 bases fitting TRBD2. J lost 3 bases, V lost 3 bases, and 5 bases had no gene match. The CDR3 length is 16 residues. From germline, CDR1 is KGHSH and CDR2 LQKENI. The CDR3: CASSPASGGYTGELFF. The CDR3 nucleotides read TGTGCCAGCTCACCGGCCAGCGGGGGGTACACCGGGGAGCTGTTTTTT.

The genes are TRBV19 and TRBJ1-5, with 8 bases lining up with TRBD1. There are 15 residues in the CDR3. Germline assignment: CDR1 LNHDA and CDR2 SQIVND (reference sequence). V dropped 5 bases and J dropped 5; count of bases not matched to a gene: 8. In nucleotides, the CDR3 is TGTGCCAGTAGTCCCCGGACAGGGTACGATCAGCCCCAGCATTTT. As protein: CASSPRTGYDQPQHF.

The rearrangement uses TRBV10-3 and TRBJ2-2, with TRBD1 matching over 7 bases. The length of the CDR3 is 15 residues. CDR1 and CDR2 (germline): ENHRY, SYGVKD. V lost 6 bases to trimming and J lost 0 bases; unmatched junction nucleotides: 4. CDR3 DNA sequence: TGTGCCATCAGCAAGGACAGGTCGAACACCGGGGAGCTGTTTTTT. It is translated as CAISKDRSNTGELFF.

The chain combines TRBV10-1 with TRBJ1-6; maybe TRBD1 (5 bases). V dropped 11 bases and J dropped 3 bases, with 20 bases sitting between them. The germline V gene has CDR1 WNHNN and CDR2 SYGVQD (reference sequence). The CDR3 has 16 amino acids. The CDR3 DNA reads TGCGCCGATAATGTGACAGAAAACTTCTATAATTCACCCCTCCACTTT. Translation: CADNVTENFYNSPLHF.

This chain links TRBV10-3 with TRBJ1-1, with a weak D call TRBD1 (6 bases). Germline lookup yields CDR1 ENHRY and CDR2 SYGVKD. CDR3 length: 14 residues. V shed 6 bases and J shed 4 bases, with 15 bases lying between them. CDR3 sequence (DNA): TGTGCCATCAGGGACCTCGAAGGGGGCACTGAAGCTTTCTTT. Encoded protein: CAIRDLEGGTEAFF.

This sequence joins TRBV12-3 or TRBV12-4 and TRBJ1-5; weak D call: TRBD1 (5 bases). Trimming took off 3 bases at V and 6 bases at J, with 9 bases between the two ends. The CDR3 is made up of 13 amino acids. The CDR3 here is CASSFTQGQPQHF. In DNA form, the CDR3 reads TGTGCCAGCAGTTTTACCCAGGGTCAGCCCCAGCATTTT.

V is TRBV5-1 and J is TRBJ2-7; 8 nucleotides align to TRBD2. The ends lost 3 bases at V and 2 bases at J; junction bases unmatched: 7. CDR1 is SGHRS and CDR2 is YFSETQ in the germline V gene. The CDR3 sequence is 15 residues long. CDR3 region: CASSSKLTSAYEQYF. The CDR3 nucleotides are TGCGCCAGCAGCTCAAAGTTGACTAGCGCCTACGAGCAGTACTTC.